The clone carrying this T cell receptor beta chain was recorded a few times. Its antigen is undetermined. This sample is drawn from a study of T cell responses to AZD1222 COVID-19 vaccine. Study-wide findings and caveats: Across spike, vaccine-associated CD4 TCRs were found, dominant at 160-218 and 743-854.

Trimming at V came to 5 bases and at J to 5 bases, leaving 11 bases not matched to a gene. Germline V gives CDR1 MNHEY, CDR2 SMNVEV (reference sequence). The CDR3 runs to 15 residues. Some clones are missing from TCRdb's copy, which holds only in-frame ones; the method was immunoSEQ multiplex PCR. The sample yields approximately 60,000 clones, approximately 83% seen once. The V and J genes are TRBV27 and TRBJ1-2; 7 bases fit TRBD1. The receptor comes from an adult in good health. Sequencing was performed on peripheral blood, taken on day 0 of AZD1222 vaccination. CDR3: CASSLNRDSVYGYTF. For the CDR3, the DNA is TGTGCCAGCAGTCTAAACCGGGACAGCGTATATGGCTACACCTTC.